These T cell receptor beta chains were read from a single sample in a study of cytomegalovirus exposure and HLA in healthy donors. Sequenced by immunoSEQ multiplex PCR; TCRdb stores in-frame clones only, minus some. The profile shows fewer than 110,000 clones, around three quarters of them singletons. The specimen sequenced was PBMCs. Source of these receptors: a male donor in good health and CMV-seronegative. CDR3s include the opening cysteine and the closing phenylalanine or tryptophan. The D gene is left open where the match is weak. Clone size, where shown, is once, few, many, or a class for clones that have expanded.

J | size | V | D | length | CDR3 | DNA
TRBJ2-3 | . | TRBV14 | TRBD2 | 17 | CASSQDRGAGVTDTQYF | TGTGCCAGCAGCCAAGACCGCGGGGCGGGAGTCACAGATACGCAGTATTTT
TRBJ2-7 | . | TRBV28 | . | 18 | CASSFFRQWLSGDYEQYF | TGTGCCAGCAGTTTCTTCCGACAGTGGCTCTCAGGGGACTACGAGCAGTACTTC
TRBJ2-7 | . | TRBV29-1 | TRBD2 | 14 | CSVASGRYPYEQYF | TGCAGCGTTGCTAGCGGGAGGTACCCCTACGAGCAGTACTTC
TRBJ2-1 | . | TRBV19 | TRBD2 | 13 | CASSLAGAREQFF | TGTGCCAGTAGTCTAGCGGGAGCTCGCGAGCAGTTCTTC
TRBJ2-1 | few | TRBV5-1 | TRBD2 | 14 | CASSLGLALGEQFF | TGCGCCAGCAGCTTGGGACTAGCTCTGGGTGAGCAGTTCTTC
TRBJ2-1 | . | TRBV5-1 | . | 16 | CASSFYGGNAGNEQFF | TGCGCCAGCAGCTTTTATGGGGGGAATGCTGGCAATGAGCAGTTCTTC
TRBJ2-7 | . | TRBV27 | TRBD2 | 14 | CASSFAGGGYEQYF | TGTGCCAGCAGTTTCGCGGGAGGAGGGTACGAGCAGTACTTC
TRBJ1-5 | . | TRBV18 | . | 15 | CASSPPGGGNQPQHF | TGTGCCAGCTCACCCCCGGGAGGGGGCAATCAGCCCCAGCATTTT
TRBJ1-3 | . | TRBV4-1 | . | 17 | CASSQENSRGRGNTIYF | TGCGCCAGCAGCCAAGAGAATTCCAGGGGTCGTGGAAACACCATATATTTT
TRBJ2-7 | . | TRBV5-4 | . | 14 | CASSFTSNSYEQYF | TGTGCCAGCAGCTTTACTAGCAACTCCTACGAGCAGTACTTC
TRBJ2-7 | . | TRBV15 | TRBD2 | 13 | CATSDRLADEQYF | TGTGCCACCAGCGATCGACTAGCGGACGAGCAGTACTTC
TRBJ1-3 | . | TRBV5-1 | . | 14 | CASSSGATGNTIYF | TGCGCCAGCAGCTCTGGGGCGACTGGAAACACCATATATTTT
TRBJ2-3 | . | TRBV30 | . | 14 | CAWISRDIRDTQYF | TGTGCCTGGATTTCGCGGGATATCAGAGATACGCAGTATTTT
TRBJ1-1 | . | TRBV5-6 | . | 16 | CASSLGDRGINTEAFF | TGTGCCAGCAGCTTGGGTGATAGGGGGATAAACACTGAAGCTTTCTTT
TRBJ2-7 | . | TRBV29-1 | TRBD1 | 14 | CSVLRDRHTYEQYF | TGCAGCGTCCTCCGGGACAGGCATACCTACGAGCAGTACTTC
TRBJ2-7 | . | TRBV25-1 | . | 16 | CASSPQVGTGPYEQYF | TGTGCCAGCAGCCCCCAGGTGGGAACAGGCCCCTACGAGCAGTACTTC
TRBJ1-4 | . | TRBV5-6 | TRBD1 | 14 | CASSRGQGWEKLFF | TGTGCCAGCAGCCGAGGACAGGGATGGGAAAAACTGTTTTTT
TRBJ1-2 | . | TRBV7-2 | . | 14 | CASSAAGSYYGYTF | TGTGCCAGCAGCGCTGCCGGGTCCTACTATGGCTACACCTTC
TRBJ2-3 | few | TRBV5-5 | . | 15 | CASSLLADSTDTQYF | TGTGCCAGCAGCCTGCTTGCAGATAGCACAGATACGCAGTATTTT
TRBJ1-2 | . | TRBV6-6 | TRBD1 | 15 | CASSHVTGKLGGYTF | TGTGCCAGCAGTCACGTGACAGGGAAACTCGGTGGCTACACCTTC
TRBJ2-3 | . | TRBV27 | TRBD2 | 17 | CASSSLPGLAGTDTQYF | TGTGCCAGCAGTTCCCTTCCGGGACTAGCAGGGACAGATACGCAGTATTTT
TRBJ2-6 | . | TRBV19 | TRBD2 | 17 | CASSPSGTNSGANVLTF | TGTGCCAGTAGTCCTAGCGGGACGAACTCTGGGGCCAACGTCCTGACTTTC
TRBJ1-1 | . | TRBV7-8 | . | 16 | CASSRESARLNTEAFF | TGTGCCAGCAGCCGTGAGTCGGCCAGGCTGAACACTGAAGCTTTCTTT
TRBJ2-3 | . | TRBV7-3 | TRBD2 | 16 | CASSPLAGHGTDTQYF | TGTGCCAGCAGCCCACTAGCGGGACACGGCACAGATACGCAGTATTTT
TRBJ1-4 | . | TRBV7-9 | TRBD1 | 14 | CASSSDRASEKLFF | TGTGCCAGCAGCTCGGACAGGGCAAGTGAAAAACTGTTTTTT
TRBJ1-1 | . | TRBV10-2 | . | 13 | CASRDNSNTEAFF | TGCGCCAGCAGGGACAACTCGAACACTGAAGCTTTCTTT
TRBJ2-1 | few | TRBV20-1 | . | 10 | CSAVGTLQFF | TGCAGTGCTGTCGGGACTCTCCAGTTCTTC
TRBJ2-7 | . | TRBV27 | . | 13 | CASSPTANYEQYF | TGTGCCAGCAGTCCGACAGCGAACTACGAGCAGTACTTC
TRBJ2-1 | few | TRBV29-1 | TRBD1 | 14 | CSAAGQGNGDEQFF | TGCAGCGCCGCGGGACAGGGAAATGGCGATGAGCAGTTCTTC
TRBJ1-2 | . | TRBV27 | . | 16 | CASSLGPGGSKYGYTF | TGTGCCAGCAGTTTAGGGCCGGGAGGGTCTAAGTATGGCTACACCTTC
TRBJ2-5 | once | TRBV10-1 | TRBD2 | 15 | CASSAGTSGQETQYF | TGCGCCAGCAGTGCCGGGACTAGCGGACAAGAGACCCAGTACTTC
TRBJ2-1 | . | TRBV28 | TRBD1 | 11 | CASDRRQGTFF | TGTGCCAGCGACAGAAGACAGGGGACGTTCTTC
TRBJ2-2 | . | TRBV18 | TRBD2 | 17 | CASSPNRLAPHTGELFF | TGTGCCAGCTCACCCAATAGACTAGCGCCTCACACCGGGGAGCTGTTTTTT
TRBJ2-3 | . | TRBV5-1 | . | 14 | CASSLRQTTDTQYF | TGCGCCAGCAGCTTACGACAGACCACAGATACGCAGTATTTT
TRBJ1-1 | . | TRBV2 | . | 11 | CASRTRLRAFF | TGTGCCAGCAGGACTCGACTGAGGGCTTTCTTT
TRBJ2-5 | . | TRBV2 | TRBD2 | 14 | CAAGSGGLQETQYF | TGTGCCGCGGGGTCGGGAGGTCTCCAAGAGACCCAGTACTTC
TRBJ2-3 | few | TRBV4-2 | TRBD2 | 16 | CASSQESAGRVDTQYF | TGTGCCAGCAGCCAAGAGTCGGCCGGGAGGGTAGATACGCAGTATTTT
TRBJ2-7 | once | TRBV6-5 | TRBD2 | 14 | CASSRLAGGAEQYF | TGTGCCAGCAGCCGCTTAGCGGGAGGTGCCGAGCAGTACTTC
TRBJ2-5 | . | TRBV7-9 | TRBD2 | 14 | CASSLAGGKETQYF | TGTGCCAGCAGCTTAGCGGGAGGGAAAGAGACCCAGTACTTC
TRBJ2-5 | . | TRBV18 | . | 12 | CASSGFGETQYF | TGTGCCAGCTCAGGATTCGGGGAGACCCAGTACTTC
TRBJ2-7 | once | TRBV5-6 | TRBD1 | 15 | CASSRGQVSSYEQYF | TGTGCCAGCAGCCGAGGACAGGTGAGCTCCTACGAGCAGTACTTC
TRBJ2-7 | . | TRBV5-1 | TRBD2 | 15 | CASSLEVAGSYEQYF | TGCGCCAGCAGCTTGGAGGTAGCGGGGTCCTACGAGCAGTACTTC
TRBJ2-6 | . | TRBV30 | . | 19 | CAWSPTGFMLSSGANVLTF | TGTGCCTGGAGTCCTACAGGATTCATGCTTTCCTCTGGGGCCAACGTCCTGACTTTC
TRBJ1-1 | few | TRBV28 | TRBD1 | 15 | CASSTPGQGVTEAFF | TGTGCCAGCAGCACCCCCGGACAGGGTGTCACTGAAGCTTTCTTT